This T cell receptor beta chain derives from a study of blood T cells in healthy people across ages. This clonotype has more than one count but fewer than ten. Trimming left V 0 bases short and J 5 bases short, with 9 bases between. The CDR3 runs to 14 residues. From germline, CDR1 is SGHRS and CDR2 YFSETQ. A second roughly 6 to 12 cycle PCR used barcoded and J-beta primers. Via MiXCR, TCRdb re-called the 5' RACE reads, giving one row per CDR3 protein. The data show 910,000 or so distinct CDR3 sequences, just over 50% seen once. The genes are TRBV5-1 and TRBJ1-5; no clear D gene. This TCR was sampled from a woman in her sixties in good health. The sequenced sample consisted of blood. As DNA, the CDR3 is TGCGCCAGCAGCTTGGATGGTTTGTATCAGCCCCAGCATTTT. This translates into CASSLDGLYQPQHF.